This is a list of T cell receptor beta chains from one sample in a study of blood T cell repertoires in COVID-19. Assay used: immunoSEQ multiplex PCR; TCRdb lists only in-frame clones, some missing. The table shows tens of thousands of clones, with approximately 80% occurring only once. Sequenced sample: peripheral blood. The receptors stem from a woman aged 45-60 years with acute or convalescent COVID-19. Both conserved end residues are part of each CDR3. Fields, in order: V gene, CDR3 length, D gene, CDR3 protein. A D gene is named only where the DNA matches it firmly.

TRBV27 | 14 | - | CASSPTLASGELFF
TRBV3-1/TRBV3-2 | 15 | - | CASSPGNLFYYEQYF
TRBV11-2 | 14 | TRBD2 | CASGRTSGYNEQFF
TRBV27 | 13 | - | CASSLSSLQPLHF
TRBV6-5 | 15 | - | CASSLRSWGTDTQYF
TRBV7-2 | 15 | - | CASSLDSRNTGELFF
TRBV19 | 15 | TRBD1 | CASSASTGEVYEQYF
TRBV7-8 | 15 | - | CASSPAGDSGNTIYF
TRBV6-6 | 15 | - | CASSRGQSSGNTIYF
TRBV6-1 | 14 | - | CASSEVAGFNEQFF
TRBV27 | 20 | TRBD2 | CASSLTPWGSGGARYNEQFF
TRBV7-2 | 12 | - | CASSLGAYEQYF
TRBV11-3 | 14 | TRBD2 | CASSFGGSYNEQFF
TRBV12-3/TRBV12-4 | 11 | TRBD1 | CASGQADTQYF
TRBV3-1/TRBV3-2 | 16 | - | CASSQGTSRGAETQYF
TRBV4-3 | 19 | - | CASSQEGLPWEVPTYEQYF
TRBV6-5 | 14 | - | CASSYGQGSYEQYF
TRBV5-1 | 14 | - | CASSNGVKQETQYF
TRBV9 | 14 | TRBD1 | CASSEGQGYSPLHF
TRBV5-1 | 15 | TRBD2 | CASSLLAGEYNEQFF
TRBV4-2 | 16 | TRBD2 | CASSHPRGGETGELFF
TRBV19 | 15 | - | CASTLPGALTYEQYF
TRBV28 | 15 | TRBD1 | CASSPGTGMTDTQYF
TRBV6-5 | 15 | TRBD1 | CASKTKDRLNTEAFF
TRBV5-5 | 15 | TRBD1 | CASSPGQVGDTEAFF
TRBV5-1 | 16 | TRBD1 | CASSRWGQGAEEKLFF
TRBV10-3 | 19 | TRBD2 | CAINLSAMGLAGVEDTQYF
TRBV2 | 14 | - | CASRPGHFSQPQHF
TRBV5-1 | 14 | - | CASSSRGGGEKLFF
TRBV29-1 | 13 | - | CSVEDYSNTEAFF
TRBV7-2 | 17 | TRBD2 | CASSSTASGRSYNEQFF
TRBV29-1 | 14 | TRBD1 | CSVEGGQGANEQFF